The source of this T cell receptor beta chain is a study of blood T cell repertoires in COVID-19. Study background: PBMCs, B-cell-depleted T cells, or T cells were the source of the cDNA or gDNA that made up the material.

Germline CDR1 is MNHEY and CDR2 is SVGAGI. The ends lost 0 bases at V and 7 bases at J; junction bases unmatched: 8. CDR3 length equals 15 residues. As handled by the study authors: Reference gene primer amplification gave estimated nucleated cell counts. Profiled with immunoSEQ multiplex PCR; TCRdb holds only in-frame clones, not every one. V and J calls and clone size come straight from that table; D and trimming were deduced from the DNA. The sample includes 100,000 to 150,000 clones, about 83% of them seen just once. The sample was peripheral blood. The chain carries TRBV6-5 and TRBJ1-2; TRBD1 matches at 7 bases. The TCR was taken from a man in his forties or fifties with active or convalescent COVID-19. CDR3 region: CASSYSLRGPGGYTF. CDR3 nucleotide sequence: TGTGCCAGCAGTTACTCCTTAAGGGGGCCGGGTGGCTACACCTTC.